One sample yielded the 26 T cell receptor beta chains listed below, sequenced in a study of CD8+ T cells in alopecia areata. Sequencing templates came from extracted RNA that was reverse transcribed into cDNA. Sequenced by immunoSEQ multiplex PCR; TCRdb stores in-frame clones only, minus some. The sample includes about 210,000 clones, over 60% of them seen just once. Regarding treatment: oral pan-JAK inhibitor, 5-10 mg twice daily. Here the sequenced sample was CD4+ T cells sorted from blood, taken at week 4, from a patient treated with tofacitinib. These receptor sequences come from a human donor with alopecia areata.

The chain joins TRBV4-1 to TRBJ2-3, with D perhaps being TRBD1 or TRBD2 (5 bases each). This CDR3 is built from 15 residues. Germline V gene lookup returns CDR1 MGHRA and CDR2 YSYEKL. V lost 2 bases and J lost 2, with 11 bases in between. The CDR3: CASSQLRGPTDTQYF. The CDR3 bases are TGCGCCAGCAGCCAATTGAGGGGCCCCACAGATACGCAGTATTTT.

The CDR3 bases are TGCAGCGTTTCAGGGGAATCTAACTATGGCTACACCTTC. Translated: CSVSGESNYGYTF. V is TRBV29-1 and J is TRBJ1-2; D is perhaps TRBD1 (6 bases). The CDR3 spans 13 residues. Germline V gives CDR1 SQVTM, CDR2 ANQGSEA. Trimming shortened V by 5 bases and J by 0 bases, and 10 bases separated the two germline ends. The complete variable domain, with remaining parts taken from reference TRBV29-1 and TRBJ1-2, reads SAVISQKPSRDICQRGTSLTIQCQVDSQVTMMFWYRQQPGQSLTLIATANQGSEATYESGFVIDKFPISRPNLTFSTLTVSNMSPEDSSIYLCSVSGESNYGYTFGSGTRLTVV.

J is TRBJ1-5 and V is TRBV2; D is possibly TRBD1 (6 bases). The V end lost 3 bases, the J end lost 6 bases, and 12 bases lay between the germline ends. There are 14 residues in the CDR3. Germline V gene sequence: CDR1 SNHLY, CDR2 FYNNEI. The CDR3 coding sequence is TGTGCCAGCAGTGATACAGGGATGAGTCAGCCCCAGCATTTT. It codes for CASSDTGMSQPQHF.

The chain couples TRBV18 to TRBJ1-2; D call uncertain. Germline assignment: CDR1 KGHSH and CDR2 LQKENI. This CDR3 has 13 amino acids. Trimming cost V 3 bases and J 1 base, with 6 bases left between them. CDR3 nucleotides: TGTGCCAGCTCACCGGGGAGTAACTATGGCTACACCTTC. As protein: CASSPGSNYGYTF.

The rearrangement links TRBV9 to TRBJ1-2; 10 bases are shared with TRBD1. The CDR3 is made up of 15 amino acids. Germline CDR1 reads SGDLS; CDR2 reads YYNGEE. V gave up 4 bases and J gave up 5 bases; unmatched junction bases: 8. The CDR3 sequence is CASSTYEGQGYGYTF. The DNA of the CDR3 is TGTGCCAGCAGCACCTACGAGGGACAGGGGTATGGCTACACCTTC.

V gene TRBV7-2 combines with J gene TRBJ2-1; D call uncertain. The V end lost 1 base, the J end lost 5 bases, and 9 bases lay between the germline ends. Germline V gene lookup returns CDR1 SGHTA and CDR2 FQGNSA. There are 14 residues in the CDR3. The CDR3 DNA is TGTGCCAGCAGCTTAGTCTGGCAGGACAATGAGCAGTTCTTC. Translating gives CASSLVWQDNEQFF.

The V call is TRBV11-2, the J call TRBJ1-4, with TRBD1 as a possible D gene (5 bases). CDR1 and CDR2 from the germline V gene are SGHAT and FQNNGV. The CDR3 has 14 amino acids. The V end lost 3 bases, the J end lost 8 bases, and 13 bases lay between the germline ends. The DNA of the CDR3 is TGTGCCAGCAGCTTCGAGACCTGGGGGGAAAAACTGTTTTTT. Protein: CASSFETWGEKLFF.

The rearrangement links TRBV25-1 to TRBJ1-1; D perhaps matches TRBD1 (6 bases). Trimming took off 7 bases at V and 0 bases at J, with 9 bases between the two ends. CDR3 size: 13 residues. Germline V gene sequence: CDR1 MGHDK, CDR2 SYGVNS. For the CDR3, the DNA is TGTGCCAGCACCGGACAGATGAACACTGAAGCTTTCTTT. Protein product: CASTGQMNTEAFF.

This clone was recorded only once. CDR3 sequence: CATDRGGSYTF. CDR3 nucleotides: TGTGCCACGGACAGGGGTGGAAGCTACACCTTC. The chain couples TRBV30 to TRBJ1-2; 9 bases fit TRBD1. After removal of 8 bases from V and 9 bases from J, the junction contained 7 bases not matched to a gene. The germline V gene has CDR1 GTSNPN and CDR2 SVGIG (reference sequence). CDR3 length: 11 amino acids.

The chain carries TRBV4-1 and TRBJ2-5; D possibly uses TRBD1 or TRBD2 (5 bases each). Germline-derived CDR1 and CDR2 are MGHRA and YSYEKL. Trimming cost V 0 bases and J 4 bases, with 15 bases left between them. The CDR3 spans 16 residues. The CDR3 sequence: CASSQDLTRERETQYF. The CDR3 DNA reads TGCGCCAGCAGCCAAGATCTAACCAGGGAGCGAGAGACCCAGTACTTC.

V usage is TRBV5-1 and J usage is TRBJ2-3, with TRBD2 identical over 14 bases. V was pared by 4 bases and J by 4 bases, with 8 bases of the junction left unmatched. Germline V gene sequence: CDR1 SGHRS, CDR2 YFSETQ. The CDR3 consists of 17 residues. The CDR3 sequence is CASSPSRLAGGPDTQYF. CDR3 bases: TGCGCCAGCAGCCCATCTCGACTAGCGGGGGGGCCAGATACGCAGTATTTT.

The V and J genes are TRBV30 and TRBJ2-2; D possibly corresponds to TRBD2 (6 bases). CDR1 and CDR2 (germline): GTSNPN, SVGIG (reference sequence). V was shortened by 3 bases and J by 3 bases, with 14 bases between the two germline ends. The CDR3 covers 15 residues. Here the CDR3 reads CAWRGGSGDTGELFF. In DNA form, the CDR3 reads TGTGCCTGGAGGGGGGGTTCCGGCGACACCGGGGAGCTGTTTTTT.

In nucleotides, the CDR3 is TGTGCCAGCAGTTACCCGCAGGGGAAAGGCAATCAGCCCCAGCATTTT. Amino acids: CASSYPQGKGNQPQHF. V is TRBV6-5 and J is TRBJ1-5; D possibly corresponds to TRBD1 (6 bases). The CDR3 length is 16 residues. V lost 2 bases and J lost 2, with 13 bases in between. The germline V gene encodes CDR1 MNHEY and CDR2 SVGAGI.

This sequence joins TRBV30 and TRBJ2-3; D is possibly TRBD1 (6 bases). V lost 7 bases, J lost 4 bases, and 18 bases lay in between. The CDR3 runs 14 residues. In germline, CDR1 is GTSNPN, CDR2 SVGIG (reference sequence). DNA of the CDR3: TGTGCCTTACAGCAGGGGAATTCCGCAGATACGCAGTATTTT. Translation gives CALQQGNSADTQYF.

Written as DNA, the CDR3 is TGCAGCGTTGCGGAGGGTAGCACAGATACGCAGTATTTT. Its translation: CSVAEGSTDTQYF. The chain is built from TRBV29-1 and TRBJ2-3; possible D gene TRBD2, 6 bases. Trimming left V 4 bases short and J 0 bases short, with 8 bases between. Per germline, CDR1 SQVTM and CDR2 ANQGSEA. The CDR3 has 13 amino acids.

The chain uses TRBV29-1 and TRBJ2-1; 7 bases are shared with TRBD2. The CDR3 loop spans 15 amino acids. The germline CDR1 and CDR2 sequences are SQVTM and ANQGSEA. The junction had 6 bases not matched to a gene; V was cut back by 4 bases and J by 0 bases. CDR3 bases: TGCAGCGTTGTTGGCCTAGCGGCCTCCTACAATGAGCAGTTCTTC. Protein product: CSVVGLAASYNEQFF.

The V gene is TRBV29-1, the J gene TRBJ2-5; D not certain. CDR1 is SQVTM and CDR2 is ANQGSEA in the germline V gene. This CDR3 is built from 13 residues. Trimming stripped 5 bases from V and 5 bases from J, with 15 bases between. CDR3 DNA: TGCAGCGTTCGAACACTTTTAAGGGAGACCCAGTACTTC. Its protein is CSVRTLLRETQYF.

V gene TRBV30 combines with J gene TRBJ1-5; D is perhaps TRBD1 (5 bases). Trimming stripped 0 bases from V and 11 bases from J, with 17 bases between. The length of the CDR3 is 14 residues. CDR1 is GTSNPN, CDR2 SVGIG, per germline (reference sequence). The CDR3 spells CAWSVEAGGTTQHF. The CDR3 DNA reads TGTGCCTGGAGTGTAGAGGCTGGGGGTACTACCCAGCATTTT.

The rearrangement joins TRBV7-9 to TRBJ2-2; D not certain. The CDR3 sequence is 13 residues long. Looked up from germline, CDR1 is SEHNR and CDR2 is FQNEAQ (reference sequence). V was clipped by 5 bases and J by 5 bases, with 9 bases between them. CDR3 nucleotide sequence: TGTGCCAGCAGCCCGGCGGTTACCGGGGAGCTGTTTTTT. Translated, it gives CASSPAVTGELFF.

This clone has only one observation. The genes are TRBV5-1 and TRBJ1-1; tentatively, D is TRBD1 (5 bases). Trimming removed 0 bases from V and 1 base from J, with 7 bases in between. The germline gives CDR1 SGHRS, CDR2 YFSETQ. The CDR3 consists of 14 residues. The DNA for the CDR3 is TGCGCCAGCAGCTTGGACAGGCCGAACACTGAAGCTTTCTTT. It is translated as CASSLDRPNTEAFF.

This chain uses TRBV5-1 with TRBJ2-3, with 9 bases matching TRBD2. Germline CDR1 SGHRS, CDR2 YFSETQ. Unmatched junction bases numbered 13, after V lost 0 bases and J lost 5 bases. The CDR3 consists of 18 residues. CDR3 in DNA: TGCGCCAGCAGCTTGGCGCTAGCGGGGAAGGTACTTGGAGATACGCAGTATTTT. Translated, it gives CASSLALAGKVLGDTQYF.

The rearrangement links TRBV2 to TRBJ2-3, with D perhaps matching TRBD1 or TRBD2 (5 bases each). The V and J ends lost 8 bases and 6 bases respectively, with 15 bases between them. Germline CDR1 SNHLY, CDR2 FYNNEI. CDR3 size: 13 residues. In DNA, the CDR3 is TGTGCCAGCGGGGCAGGGCCGGGGGATACGCAGTATTTT. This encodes CASGAGPGDTQYF.

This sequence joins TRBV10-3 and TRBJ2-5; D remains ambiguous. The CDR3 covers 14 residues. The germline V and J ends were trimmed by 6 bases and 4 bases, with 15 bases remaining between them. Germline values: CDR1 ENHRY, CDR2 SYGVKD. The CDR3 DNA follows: TGTGCCATCAGGAAGGACCAGTCGGGAGAGACCCAGTACTTC. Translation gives CAIRKDQSGETQYF.

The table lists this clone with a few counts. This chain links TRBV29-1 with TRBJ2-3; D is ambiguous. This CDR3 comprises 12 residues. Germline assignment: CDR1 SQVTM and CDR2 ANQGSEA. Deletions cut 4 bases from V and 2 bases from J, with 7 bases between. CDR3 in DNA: TGCAGCGTTGTCGACGACACAGATACGCAGTATTTT. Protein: CSVVDDTDTQYF.

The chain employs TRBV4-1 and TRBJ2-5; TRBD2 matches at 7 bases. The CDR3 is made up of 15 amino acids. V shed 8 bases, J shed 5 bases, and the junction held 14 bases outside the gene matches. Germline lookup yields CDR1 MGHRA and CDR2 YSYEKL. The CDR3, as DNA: TGCGCCAGCTCTCCGGGGGGAGACCCCCGGGAGACCCAGTACTTC. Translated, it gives CASSPGGDPRETQYF.

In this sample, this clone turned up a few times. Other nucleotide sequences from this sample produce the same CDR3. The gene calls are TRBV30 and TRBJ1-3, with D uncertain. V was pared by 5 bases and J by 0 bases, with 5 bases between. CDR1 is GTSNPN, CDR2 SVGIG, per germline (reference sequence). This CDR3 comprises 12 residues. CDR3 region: CAWRGSGNTIYF. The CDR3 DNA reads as TGTGCCTGGCGGGGCTCTGGAAACACCATATATTTT.